This T cell receptor beta chain is drawn from a study of human T cells and chemical hapten exposure. Overall study: Application of 0.01% DPC to the upper back was done by patch test, with a reading at 6 days. Findings and caveats of the study: There were significantly more large CDR3 similarity clusters among expanded TCRs than among controls.

The CDR3 contains 14 residues. V trimming: 7 bases; J trimming: 3 bases; junction bases outside the gene matches: 5. In germline, CDR1 is LNHNV, CDR2 YYDKDF (reference sequence). Time point noted: patch test 1, 2 weeks after DPC sensitization. Treatment defined: therapeutic diphenylcyclopropenone sensitization with weekly scalp DPC. Blood draws came first, before each patch test. Total RNA was isolated from whole blood that had not been fractionated. In its sample, this clonotype was seen many times. Antigen: not known. TCRdb independently ran MiXCR on the RACE reads; one entry per CDR3 protein. The repertoire holds around 110,000 distinct CDR3 sequences, with 12% as singletons.

The receptor's source is a woman aged 45-65 years with alopecia areata. Some clones in this sample may be carry-over from other donors' samples. Source: whole blood, taken in connection with sensitization to the hapten diphenylcyclopropenone (DPC). This chain connects TRBV15 to TRBJ2-3, with 9 bases identical to TRBD1. DNA for the CDR3: TGTGCCACCAAACAGGGGGCAAATACAGATACGCAGTATTTT. Amino acid sequence: CATKQGANTDTQYF.